The 11 T cell receptor beta chains below come from one sample, sequenced in a study of T cells after yellow fever vaccination. TCRdb fed the 5' RACE reads into MiXCR, producing one record per CDR3 protein. The sample includes approximately 240,000 distinct CDR3 sequences, roughly 3.5% seen only once; the top ten take 19%. The sequencing used PBMCs, collected 15 days after the yellow fever booster vaccination. These receptor sequences come from a man aged 18 to 29 who received the YFV17D yellow fever vaccine.

This clonotype was seen at least ten times. The chain employs TRBV20-1 and TRBJ2-1, with TRBD1 identical over 8 bases. V lost 2 bases, J lost 7 bases, and 7 bases stayed unmatched. The CDR3 is 14 residues long. Germline-derived CDR1 and CDR2 are DFQATT and SNEGSKA (reference sequence). CDR3: CSARFGQGKNEQFF. For the CDR3, the DNA is TGCAGTGCTAGATTCGGACAGGGAAAAAATGAGCAGTTCTTC.

This clonotype was counted at least ten times. The chain uses TRBV6-2 or TRBV6-3 and TRBJ2-3, with 9 bases fitting TRBD1. This CDR3 comprises 16 residues. V lost 4 bases and J lost 1; bases outside the gene matches: 6. CDR1 is MNHEY, CDR2 SVGEGT, per germline. CDR3 amino acids: CASSFAGTGRTDTQYF. The CDR3 DNA sequence: TGTGCCAGCAGTTTCGCCGGGACAGGGCGCACAGATACGCAGTATTTT.

This clonotype was seen repeatedly, ten times or more. This chain joins TRBV7-2 and TRBJ1-4; TRBD1 matches at 10 bases. V dropped 5 bases and J dropped 6; count of bases not matched to a gene: 15. Germline assignment: CDR1 SGHTA and CDR2 FQGNSA. The CDR3 totals 18 residues. CDR3 DNA: TGTGCCAGCAGCCGGGACGGGCCGATCGGGACAGGGGATGAAAAACTGTTTTTT. Amino acids: CASSRDGPIGTGDEKLFF. Using reference TRBV7-2 and TRBJ1-4 for the parts outside the CDR3, the full variable domain is GAGVSQSPSNKVTEKGKDVELRCDPISGHTALYWYRQSLGQGLEFLIYFQGNSAPDKSGLPSDRFSAERTGGSVSTLTIQRTQQEDSAVYLCASSRDGPIGTGDEKLFFGSGTQLSVL.

This clonotype was seen at least ten times. This chain connects TRBV9 to TRBJ1-3; D is uncertain. V lost 3 bases and J lost 0, with 13 bases in between. Germline V CDR1 and CDR2: SGDLS, YYNGEE. CDR3 length: 16 residues. CDR3 coding DNA: TGTGCCAGCAGCGGGTCCCCCGGGAACTCTGGAAACACCATATATTTT. This sequence encodes CASSGSPGNSGNTIYF.

This clonotype appeared a few times. This rearrangement joins TRBV5-1 to TRBJ1-4, with 7 bases lining up with TRBD1. Germline V gene data show CDR1 as SGHRS and CDR2 as YFSETQ. The CDR3 sequence is 16 residues long. V shed 7 bases and J 5 bases; nucleotides not matched to a gene: 14. CDR3 nucleotides: TGCGCCAGCCGTAGACAGGGTGGTATCCGGAATGAAAAACTGTTTTTT. This translates into CASRRQGGIRNEKLFF.

This clonotype was counted many times. V and J are TRBV7-3 and TRBJ1-6; D might be TRBD1 (5 bases). Germline CDR1 is SGHTA and CDR2 is FQGTGA. The ends were cut back, 7 bases at V and 9 bases at J, with 13 bases in the middle. This CDR3 is built from 13 residues. This chain's CDR3 is CASKETVGSPLHF. Written as DNA, the CDR3 is TGTGCCAGCAAGGAGACAGTCGGTTCACCCCTCCACTTT.

At least ten counts were recorded for this clonotype. V is TRBV20-1 and J is TRBJ2-5, with D perhaps matching TRBD2 (6 bases). The germline V and J ends were trimmed by 4 bases and 5 bases, with 11 bases remaining between them. Germline V CDR1 and CDR2: DFQATT, SNEGSKA (reference sequence). The CDR3 runs to 12 residues. CDR3 region: CSATEGTETQYF. The CDR3 DNA follows: TGCAGTGCTACGGAGGGCACGGAGACCCAGTACTTC.

This clonotype was found many times. The V and J genes are TRBV20-1 and TRBJ2-1; 9 positions match TRBD2. Per the germline V gene, CDR1 is DFQATT and CDR2 is SNEGSKA (reference sequence). J was trimmed by 9 bases and V by 0 bases; bases with no gene match: 9. The CDR3 sequence is 15 residues long. In DNA form, the CDR3 reads TGCAGTGCTAGAGATTGGGCTAGCGGGGCCGGTGAGCAGTTCTTC. Its translation: CSARDWASGAGEQFF.

Ten or more counts support this clonotype. The rearrangement uses TRBV9 and TRBJ2-1, with TRBD2 matching over 8 bases. Looked up from germline, CDR1 is SGDLS and CDR2 is YYNGEE. The CDR3 is 15 residues long. Trimming took 4 bases from V and 7 from J; bases not matched to a gene: 10. This chain's CDR3 is CASSFSGLESNEQFF. For the CDR3, the DNA is TGTGCCAGCAGCTTTTCGGGACTAGAATCTAATGAGCAGTTCTTC.

This clonotype was detected many times. V and J are TRBV27 and TRBJ1-5, with TRBD1 matching over 11 bases. CDR1 is MNHEY and CDR2 is SMNVEV in the germline V gene (reference sequence). The CDR3 totals 16 residues. Trimming took 5 bases from V and 5 from J; bases not matched to a gene: 8. CDR3 in DNA: TGTGCCAGCAGTCCGGCCCGGACAGGGGGCGATCAGCCCCAGCATTTT. Translated: CASSPARTGGDQPQHF.

This clonotype was counted at least ten times. The chain couples TRBV11-2 to TRBJ1-4; D not certain. Trimming stripped 0 bases from V and 4 bases from J, with 9 bases between. The CDR3 totals 15 residues. CDR1 and CDR2 (germline): SGHAT, FQNNGV. DNA for the CDR3: TGTGCCAGCAGCTTAGACCCGGTGTATAATGAAAAACTGTTTTTT. Translated: CASSLDPVYNEKLFF.